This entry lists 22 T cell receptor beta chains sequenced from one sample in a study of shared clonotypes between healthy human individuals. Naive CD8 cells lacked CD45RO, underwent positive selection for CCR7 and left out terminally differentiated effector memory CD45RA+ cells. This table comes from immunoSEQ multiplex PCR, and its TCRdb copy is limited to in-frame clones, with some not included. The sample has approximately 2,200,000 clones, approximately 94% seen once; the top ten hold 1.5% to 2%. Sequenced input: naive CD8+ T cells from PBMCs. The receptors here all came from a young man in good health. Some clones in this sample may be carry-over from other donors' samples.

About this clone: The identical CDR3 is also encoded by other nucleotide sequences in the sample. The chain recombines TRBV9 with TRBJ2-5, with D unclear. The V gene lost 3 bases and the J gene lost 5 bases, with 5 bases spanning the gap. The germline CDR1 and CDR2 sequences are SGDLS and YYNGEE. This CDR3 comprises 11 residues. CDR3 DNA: TGTGCCAGCAGCGGTGGGGAGACCCAGTACTTC. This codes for CASSGGETQYF. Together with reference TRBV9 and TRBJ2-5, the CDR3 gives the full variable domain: DSGVTQTPKHLITATGQRVTLRCSPRSGDLSVYWYQQSLDQGLQFLIQYYNGEERAKGNILERFSAQQFPDLHSELNLSSLELGDSALYFCASSGGETQYFGPGTRLLVL.

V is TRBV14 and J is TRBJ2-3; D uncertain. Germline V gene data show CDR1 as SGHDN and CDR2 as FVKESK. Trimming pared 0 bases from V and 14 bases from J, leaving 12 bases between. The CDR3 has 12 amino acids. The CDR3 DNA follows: TGTGCCAGCAGCCAAGATAGGCTATCTCGGTATTTT. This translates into CASSQDRLSRYF.

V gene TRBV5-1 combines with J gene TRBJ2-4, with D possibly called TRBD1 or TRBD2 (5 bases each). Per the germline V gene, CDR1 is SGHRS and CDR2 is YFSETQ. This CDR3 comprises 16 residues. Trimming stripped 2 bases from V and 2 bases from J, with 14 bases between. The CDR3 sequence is CASSLPGTGSKNIQYF. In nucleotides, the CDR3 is TGCGCCAGCAGCTTACCAGGGACGGGGTCCAAAAACATTCAGTACTTC.

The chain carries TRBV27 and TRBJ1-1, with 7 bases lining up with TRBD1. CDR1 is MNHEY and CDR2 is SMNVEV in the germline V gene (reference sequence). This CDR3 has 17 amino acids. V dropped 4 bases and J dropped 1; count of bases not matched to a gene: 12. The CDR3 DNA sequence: TGTGCCAGCAGTTCGCAGGGGGGGGGCGCGGGGAACACTGAAGCTTTCTTT. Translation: CASSSQGGGAGNTEAFF.

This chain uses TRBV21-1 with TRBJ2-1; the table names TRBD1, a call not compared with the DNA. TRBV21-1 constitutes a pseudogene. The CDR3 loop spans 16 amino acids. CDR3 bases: TGTGCCAGCAGCAAAAAAGGGACAAGATTCTACAATGAGCAGTTCTTC. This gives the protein CASSKKGTRFYNEQFF.

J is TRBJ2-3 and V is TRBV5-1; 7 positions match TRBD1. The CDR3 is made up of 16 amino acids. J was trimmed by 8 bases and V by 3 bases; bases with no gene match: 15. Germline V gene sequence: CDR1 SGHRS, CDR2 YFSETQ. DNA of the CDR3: TGCGCCAGCAGCTGGAATGGCGTTGTAGAGGGGGCTACGCAGTATTTT. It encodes CASSWNGVVEGATQYF. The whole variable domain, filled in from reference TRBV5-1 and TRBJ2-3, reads KAGVTQTPRYLIKTRGQQVTLSCSPISGHRSVSWYQQTPGQGLQFLFEYFSETQRNKGNFPGRFSGRQFSNSRSEMNVSTLELGDSALYLCASSWNGVVEGATQYFGPGTRLTVL.

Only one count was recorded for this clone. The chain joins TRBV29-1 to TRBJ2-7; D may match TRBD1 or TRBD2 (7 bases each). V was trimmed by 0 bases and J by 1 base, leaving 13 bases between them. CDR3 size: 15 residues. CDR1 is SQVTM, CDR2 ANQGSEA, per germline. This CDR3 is CSVEDWGGQSYEQYF. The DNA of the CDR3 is TGCAGCGTTGAAGATTGGGGGGGACAGTCCTACGAGCAGTACTTC.

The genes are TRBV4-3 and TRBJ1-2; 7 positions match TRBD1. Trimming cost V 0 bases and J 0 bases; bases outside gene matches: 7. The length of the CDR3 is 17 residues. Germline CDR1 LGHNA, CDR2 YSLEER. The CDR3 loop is CASSQDLWDRSNYGYTF. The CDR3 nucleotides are TGCGCCAGCAGCCAAGATTTATGGGACAGATCTAACTATGGCTACACCTTC.

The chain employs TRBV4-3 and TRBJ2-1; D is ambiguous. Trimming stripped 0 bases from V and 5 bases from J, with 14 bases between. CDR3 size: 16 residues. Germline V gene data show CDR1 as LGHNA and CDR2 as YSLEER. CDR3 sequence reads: CASSQDRAQLNNEQFF. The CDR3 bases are TGCGCCAGCAGCCAAGATCGAGCGCAACTGAACAATGAGCAGTTCTTC.

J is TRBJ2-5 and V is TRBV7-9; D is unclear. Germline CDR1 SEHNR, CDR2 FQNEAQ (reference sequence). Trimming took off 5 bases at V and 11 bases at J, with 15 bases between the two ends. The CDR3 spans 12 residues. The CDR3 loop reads CASSQIPGVQYF. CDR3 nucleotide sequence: TGTGCCAGCAGCCAAATCCCGGGCGTTCAGTACTTC.

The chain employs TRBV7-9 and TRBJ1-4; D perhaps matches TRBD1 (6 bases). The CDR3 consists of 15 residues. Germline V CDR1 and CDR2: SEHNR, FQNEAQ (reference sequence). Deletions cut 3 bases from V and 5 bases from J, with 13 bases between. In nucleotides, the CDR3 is TGTGCCAGCAGCTTGTTGGAACAGGGAAATGAAAAACTGTTTTTT. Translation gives CASSLLEQGNEKLFF.

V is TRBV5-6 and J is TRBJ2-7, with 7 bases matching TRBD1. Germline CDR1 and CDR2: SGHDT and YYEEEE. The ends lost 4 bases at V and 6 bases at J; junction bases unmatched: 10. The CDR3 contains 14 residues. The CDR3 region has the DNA TGTGCCAGCAGCGCCGGAAGGGGGCTGGTCGAGCAGTACTTC. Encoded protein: CASSAGRGLVEQYF.

The CDR3 loop reads CASSEYLGDGYTF. The CDR3 bases are TGTGCCAGCAGTGAATACCTAGGGGATGGCTACACCTTC. The chain couples TRBV25-1 to TRBJ1-2; TRBD1 is a possible D gene (5 bases). Germline loops: CDR1 MGHDK, CDR2 SYGVNS. V was shortened by 0 bases and J by 6 bases, with 8 bases between the two germline ends. This CDR3 is built from 13 residues.

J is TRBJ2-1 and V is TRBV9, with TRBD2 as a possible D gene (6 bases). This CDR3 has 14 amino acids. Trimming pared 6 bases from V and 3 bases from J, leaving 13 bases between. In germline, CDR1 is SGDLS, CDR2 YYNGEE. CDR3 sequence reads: CASNRASVYNEQFF. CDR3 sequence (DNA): TGTGCCAGCAACCGGGCTAGCGTCTACAATGAGCAGTTCTTC.

The CDR3 coding sequence is TGTGCCAGTAGTCTAGCGAACTCCTACGAGCAGTACTTC. Encoded protein: CASSLANSYEQYF. V usage is TRBV19 and J usage is TRBJ2-7; D perhaps matches TRBD2 (6 bases). Trimming shortened V by 5 bases and J by 0 bases, and 8 bases separated the two germline ends. Germline loops: CDR1 LNHDA, CDR2 SQIVND (reference sequence). This CDR3 contains 13 residues.

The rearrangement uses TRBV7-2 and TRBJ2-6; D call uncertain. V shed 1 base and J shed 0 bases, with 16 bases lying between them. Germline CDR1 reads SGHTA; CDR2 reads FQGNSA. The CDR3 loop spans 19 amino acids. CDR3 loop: CASSLVPAVTGSGANVLTF. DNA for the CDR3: TGTGCCAGCAGCTTAGTCCCCGCAGTGACTGGCTCTGGGGCCAACGTCCTGACTTTC.

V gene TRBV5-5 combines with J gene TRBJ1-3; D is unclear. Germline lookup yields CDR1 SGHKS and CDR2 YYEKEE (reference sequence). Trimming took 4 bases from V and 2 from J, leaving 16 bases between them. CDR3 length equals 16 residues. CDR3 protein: CASSPREKPAGNTIYF. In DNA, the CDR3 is TGTGCCAGCAGCCCGAGGGAGAAACCTGCTGGAAACACCATATATTTT.

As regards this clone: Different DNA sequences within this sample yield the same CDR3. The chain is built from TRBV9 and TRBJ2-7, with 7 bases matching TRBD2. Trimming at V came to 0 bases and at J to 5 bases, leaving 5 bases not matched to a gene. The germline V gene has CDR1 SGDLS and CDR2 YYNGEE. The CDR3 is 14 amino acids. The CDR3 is CASSVGLAGDEQYF. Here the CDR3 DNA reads TGTGCCAGCAGCGTAGGACTAGCCGGGGACGAGCAGTACTTC.

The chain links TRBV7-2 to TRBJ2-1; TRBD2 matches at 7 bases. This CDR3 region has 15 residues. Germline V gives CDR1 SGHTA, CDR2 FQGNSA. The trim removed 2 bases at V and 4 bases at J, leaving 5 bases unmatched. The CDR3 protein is CASSLRRESYNEQFF. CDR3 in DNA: TGTGCCAGCAGCTTACGGCGGGAGAGTTACAATGAGCAGTTCTTC.

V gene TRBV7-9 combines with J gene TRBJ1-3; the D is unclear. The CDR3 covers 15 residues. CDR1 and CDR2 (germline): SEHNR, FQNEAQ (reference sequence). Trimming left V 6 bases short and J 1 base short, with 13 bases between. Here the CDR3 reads CASRNMTESGNTIYF. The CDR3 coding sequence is TGTGCCAGCAGAAATATGACCGAGTCTGGAAACACCATATATTTT.

CDR3 in amino acids: CASSLVPGVEGNQPQHF. As DNA, the CDR3 is TGTGCCAGCAGCTTAGTCCCGGGGGTAGAGGGCAATCAGCCCCAGCATTTT. The rearrangement links TRBV7-2 to TRBJ1-5; D might be TRBD1 (5 bases). Looked up from germline, CDR1 is SGHTA and CDR2 is FQGNSA. The CDR3 covers 17 residues. V was clipped by 1 base and J by 2 bases, with 15 bases between them.

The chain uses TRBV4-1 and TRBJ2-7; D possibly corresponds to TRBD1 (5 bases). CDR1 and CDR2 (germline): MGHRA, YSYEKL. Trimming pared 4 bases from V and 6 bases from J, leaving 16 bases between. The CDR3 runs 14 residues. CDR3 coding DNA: TGCGCCAGCAGCCCCCAAGGGGTTATGGGCGAGCAGTACTTC. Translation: CASSPQGVMGEQYF.